These 3 T cell receptor beta chains came from one sample sequenced in a study of blood T cells in healthy people across ages. Sample-barcoded 5' priming and a J-beta primer mix drove a second PCR of roughly 6 to 12 cycles. TCRdb processed the 5' RACE reads anew with MiXCR; each CDR3 protein has one entry. The sample holds around 1,000,000 distinct CDR3 sequences, approximately 26% seen once. These data were also reused for a study on T cells of mothers and their children.

The sequencing input was blood. Receptors originate from a girl aged 2 to 9 in good health.

The V gene is TRBV12-3 or TRBV12-4, the J gene TRBJ1-5, with 7 bases aligning to TRBD1. This CDR3 is built from 14 residues. J was trimmed by 5 bases and V by 5 bases; bases with no gene match: 6. CDR3 sequence reads: CASSPTGTDQPQHF. In DNA form, the CDR3 reads TGTGCCAGCAGTCCGACAGGGACGGATCAGCCCCAGCATTTT.

V usage is TRBV5-1 and J usage is TRBJ1-3; D is perhaps TRBD1 (5 bases). The CDR3 runs 16 residues. The V and J ends lost 2 bases and 4 bases respectively, with 16 bases between them. CDR1 is SGHRS, CDR2 YFSETQ, per germline. CDR3 protein: CASSFGARNSGNTIYF. In nucleotides, the CDR3 is TGCGCCAGCAGCTTTGGGGCACGTAACTCGGGAAACACCATATATTTT. Supplemented by reference TRBV5-1 and TRBJ1-3, the full variable domain reads KAGVTQTPRYLIKTRGQQVTLSCSPISGHRSVSWYQQTPGQGLQFLFEYFSETQRNKGNFPGRFSGRQFSNSRSEMNVSTLELGDSALYLCASSFGARNSGNTIYFGEGSWLTVV.

The sample holds a few counts of this clonotype. The V gene is TRBV10-3, the J gene TRBJ2-1; TRBD2 aligns across 13 bases. This CDR3 has 15 amino acids. The trim removed 4 bases at V and 4 bases at J, leaving 1 base unmatched. CDR1 and CDR2 from the germline V gene are ENHRY and SYGVKD. The CDR3 sequence is CAISGTSGGYNEQFF. The CDR3 region has the DNA TGTGCCATCAGTGGGACTAGCGGGGGATACAATGAGCAGTTCTTC.